This entry concerns a single T cell receptor (beta chain). The CDR3 is 14 residues long. Germline CDR1 SQVTM, CDR2 ANQGSEA. TCRdb re-called the 5' RACE reads and catalogs CDR3 proteins one per entry, DNA excluded. The sample totals hundreds of thousands of distinct CDR3 sequences. Blood, about 2.6 ml, was drawn per donor. The data were obtained in a study of monozygotic twins with inflammatory bowel disease. The chain employs TRBV29-1 and TRBJ2-3; TCRdb's assignment of TRBD1 cannot be checked, as there is no DNA. Sequenced: blood. This clonotype was sampled from a human donor with ulcerative colitis or Crohn's disease, or a healthy co-twin of an affected twin (not recorded which). CDR3 residues: CSGGPGGSTDTQYF.